The 17 T cell receptor beta chains presented below share a single source sample, sequenced in a study of T cell repertoires in cytomegalovirus infection. A single record per CDR3 protein comes from TCRdb applying MiXCR to the reads. In the table there are roughly 760,000 distinct CDR3 sequences, 35% to 45% of which are singletons. Input material: PBMCs. The receptors here all came from a human donor in good health (CMV status not recorded). Some clones in this sample may be carry-over from other donors' samples.

The chain carries TRBV7-4 and TRBJ1-4, with D possibly TRBD1 on 6 matching bases. The CDR3 is 14 residues long. The germline V gene encodes CDR1 SGHVT and CDR2 SQSDAQ. With 4 bases removed from V and 5 bases from J, the gap between germline ends came to 11 bases. As DNA, the CDR3 is TGTGCCAGCAGCTGGCAAGGGGGGAATGAAAAACTGTTTTTT. This gives the protein CASSWQGGNEKLFF.

V gene TRBV6-1 combines with J gene TRBJ1-1; D gene ambiguous. V was pared by 7 bases and J by 2 bases, with 8 bases between. Germline V lookup: CDR1 MNHNS, CDR2 SASEGT. This CDR3 spans 12 amino acids. Here the CDR3 reads CASIRGNTEAFF. The CDR3 DNA follows: TGTGCCAGCATTCGGGGTAACACTGAAGCTTTCTTT.

At least ten counts were recorded for this clonotype. The CDR3 DNA follows: TGTGCCAGCAGCCTCGGAACTCGAACCCGACGCACAGATACGCAGTATTTT. Translation: CASSLGTRTRRTDTQYF. V and J are TRBV7-2 and TRBJ2-3; no definite D call. This CDR3 spans 17 amino acids. V was pared by 5 bases and J by 1 base, with 19 bases between. The germline V gene encodes CDR1 SGHTA and CDR2 FQGNSA.

Points on this clonotype: One end of the junction does not line up with germline, which may come from a read error. V usage is TRBV7-2 and J usage is TRBJ2-2, with 8 nucleotides matching TRBD2. The V gene's germline CDR1 is SGHTA and CDR2 FQGNSA. The CDR3 consists of 17 residues. The CDR3 sequence is CASGLAFRAGVAGELFF. CDR3 coding DNA: TGTGCCAGCGGCTTAGCGTTTCGAGCGGGAGTGGCCGGGGAGCTGTTTTTT.

This clonotype occurred many times. J is TRBJ1-1 and V is TRBV7-3; D is uncertain. There are 15 residues in the CDR3. The V gene's germline CDR1 is SGHTA and CDR2 FQGTGA. Trimming took 5 bases from V and 1 from J, leaving 14 bases between them. CDR3 DNA sequence: TGTGCCAGCAGCCCCCCGCGGGATTCGAACACTGAAGCTTTCTTT. Its translation is CASSPPRDSNTEAFF. Looking up the rest from reference TRBV7-3 and TRBJ1-1 gives the full variable domain: GAGVSQTPSNKVTEKGKYVELRCDPISGHTALYWYRQSLGQGPEFLIYFQGTGAADDSGLPNDRFFAVRPEGSVSTLKIQRTERGDSAVYLCASSPPRDSNTEAFFGQGTRLTVV.

The J gene is TRBJ2-3, the V gene TRBV6-5; 7 bases map to TRBD2. Trimming cost V 2 bases and J 7 bases; bases outside gene matches: 6. CDR1 and CDR2 from the germline V gene are MNHEY and SVGAGI. The CDR3 sequence is 14 residues long. CDR3 protein: CASSYGRLANTQYF. CDR3 coding DNA: TGTGCCAGCAGTTACGGGAGACTAGCTAATACGCAGTATTTT.

V is TRBV10-2 and J is TRBJ1-6, with TRBD1 as a possible D gene (5 bases). Germline loops: CDR1 WSHSY, CDR2 SAAADI. Between the trimmed V and J ends, which lost 7 bases and 3 bases, there was a span of 7 bases. The CDR3 consists of 13 residues. The CDR3 reads CASKDNYNSPLHF. As DNA, the CDR3 is TGCGCCAGCAAGGACAACTATAATTCACCCCTCCACTTT.

This clonotype appeared many times. The rearrangement joins TRBV7-8 to TRBJ2-1, with 9 bases that match TRBD2. Germline lookup yields CDR1 SGHVS and CDR2 FQNEAQ. The CDR3 sequence is 15 residues long. V lost 5 bases and J lost 10; bases outside the gene matches: 12. Here the CDR3 reads CASSTTVAGGTEQFF. As DNA, the CDR3 is TGTGCCAGCAGCACAACGGTCGCGGGAGGGACCGAGCAGTTCTTC.

The chain employs TRBV28 and TRBJ1-1, with a weak D call TRBD1 (5 bases). Per the germline V gene, CDR1 is MDHEN and CDR2 is SYDVKM. The CDR3 is 13 residues long. V was clipped by 7 bases and J by 7 bases, with 16 bases between them. Here the CDR3 DNA reads TGTGCCAGCAATCCCGCGGGGGGGGATGAAGCTTTCTTT. Amino acids: CASNPAGGDEAFF.

This clonotype has a count of ten or more. The chain has TRBV7-8 and TRBJ2-3; the match to TRBD2 covers 7 bases. V was pared by 0 bases and J by 12 bases, with 9 bases of the junction left unmatched. The CDR3 has 14 amino acids. Germline V gene data show CDR1 as SGHVS and CDR2 as FQNEAQ. This CDR3 reads CASSLASGTTLQYF. CDR3 in DNA: TGTGCCAGCAGCTTAGCCTCCGGGACTACGCTACAGTATTTT.

This clonotype was counted a few times. V is TRBV11-2 and J is TRBJ1-2; D is unresolved. This CDR3 spans 13 amino acids. Deletions cut 3 bases from V and 5 bases from J, with 10 bases between. The germline V gene has CDR1 SGHAT and CDR2 FQNNGV. CDR3 region: CASSFQRGYGYTF. In DNA form, the CDR3 reads TGTGCCAGCAGCTTCCAGCGCGGGTATGGCTACACCTTC.

This chain uses TRBV19 with TRBJ2-5, with TRBD1 matching over 8 bases. V was pared by 10 bases and J by 5 bases, with 6 bases of the junction left unmatched. Germline CDR1 is LNHDA and CDR2 is SQIVND (reference sequence). This CDR3 has 12 amino acids. CDR3 loop: CATGQGEETQYF. CDR3 nucleotides: TGTGCCACTGGACAGGGTGAGGAGACCCAGTACTTC.

This clonotype was seen a few times. This chain joins TRBV4-1 and TRBJ1-1; TRBD1 is a possible D gene (5 bases). Trimming left V 4 bases short and J 0 bases short, with 15 bases between. The CDR3 consists of 16 residues. The V gene's germline CDR1 is MGHRA and CDR2 YSYEKL. This CDR3 reads CASSREVGHLNTEAFF. The DNA for the CDR3 is TGCGCCAGCAGCCGGGAGGTCGGACACCTGAACACTGAAGCTTTCTTT.

The chain has TRBV7-2 and TRBJ2-1; the D gene is possibly TRBD2 (5 bases). V gave up 3 bases and J gave up 2 bases, with 17 bases separating them. The CDR3 contains 17 residues. Germline V lookup: CDR1 SGHTA, CDR2 FQGNSA. The CDR3, as DNA: TGTGCCAGCAGCTTCTCAATTCTGGCGGGCGCCTACAATGAGCAGTTCTTC. It translates to CASSFSILAGAYNEQFF. The full variable domain, completed using reference TRBV7-2 and TRBJ2-1, is GAGVSQSPSNKVTEKGKDVELRCDPISGHTALYWYRQSLGQGLEFLIYFQGNSAPDKSGLPSDRFSAERTGGSVSTLTIQRTQQEDSAVYLCASSFSILAGAYNEQFFGPGTRLTVL.

CDR3 sequence reads: CASSLVVRVFGGLYEQYF. The CDR3 coding sequence is TGCGCCAGCAGCTTGGTGGTTCGGGTTTTTGGAGGACTCTACGAGCAGTACTTC. The chain couples TRBV5-1 to TRBJ2-7, with D tentatively TRBD2 (5 bases). The CDR3 is made up of 18 amino acids. Germline CDR1 is SGHRS and CDR2 is YFSETQ. V was trimmed by 0 bases and J by 3 bases, leaving 22 bases between them.

This clonotype was counted a few times. The chain uses TRBV5-1 and TRBJ2-5; 9 bases line up with TRBD2. Trimming cost V 0 bases and J 2 bases; bases outside gene matches: 5. Germline values: CDR1 SGHRS, CDR2 YFSETQ. This CDR3 contains 16 residues. In DNA form, the CDR3 reads TGCGCCAGCAGCTTGGCTGCGCTAGCGGGACAAGAGACCCAGTACTTC. Its protein is CASSLAALAGQETQYF.

The rearrangement links TRBV7-8 to TRBJ2-1; TRBD2 agrees at 8 bases. Germline V gives CDR1 SGHVS, CDR2 FQNEAQ. The CDR3 runs to 16 residues. Unmatched junction bases numbered 9, after V lost 3 bases and J lost 5 bases. CDR3 sequence: CASSFFAGGSHNEQFF. The CDR3 DNA is TGTGCCAGCAGCTTTTTTGCGGGAGGCTCACACAATGAGCAGTTCTTC.